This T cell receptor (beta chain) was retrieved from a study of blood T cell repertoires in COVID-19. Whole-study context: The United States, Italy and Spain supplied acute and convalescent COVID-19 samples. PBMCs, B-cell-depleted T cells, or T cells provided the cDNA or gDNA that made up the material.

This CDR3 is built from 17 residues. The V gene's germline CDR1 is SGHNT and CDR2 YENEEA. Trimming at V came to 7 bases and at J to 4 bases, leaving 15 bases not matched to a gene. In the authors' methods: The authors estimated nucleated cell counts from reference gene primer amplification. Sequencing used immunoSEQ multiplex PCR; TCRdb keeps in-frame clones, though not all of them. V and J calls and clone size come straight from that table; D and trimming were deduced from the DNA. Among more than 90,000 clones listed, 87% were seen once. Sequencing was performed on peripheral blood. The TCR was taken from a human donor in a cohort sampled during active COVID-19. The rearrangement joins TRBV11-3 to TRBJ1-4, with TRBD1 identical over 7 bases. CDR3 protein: CASNSTEHRGLNEKLFF. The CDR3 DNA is TGTGCCAGCAACTCAACGGAGCACAGGGGACTTAATGAAAAACTGTTTTTT.